The rows below give T cell receptor beta chains drawn from one sample of a study of T-cell memory formation after mild COVID-19. TCRdb ran MiXCR on the 5' RACE reads and lists one entry per CDR3 protein. Here the sample spans under 400,000 distinct CDR3 sequences, approximately 29% being singletons. The material sequenced was PBMCs or a T cell subset sorted from them (not recorded which). Receptor source: an adult woman who had mild COVID-19 (a few samples of this study predate the infection). Cell type and time point are not known. Both conserved end residues are part of each CDR3. A D gene is named only where the DNA matches it firmly. Where a row states a size, it is once, few, many or the class of an expanded clone; other rows omit it.

J | size | D | V | DNA | CDR3
TRBJ1-5 | NA | NA | TRBV29-1 | TGCAGCGTCGGACAGCCCAATCAGCCCCAGCATTTT | CSVGQPNQPQHF
TRBJ2-1 | few | NA | TRBV6-2/TRBV6-3 | TGTGCCCTCGGCAGGGTCAATGAGCAGTTCTTC | CALGRVNEQFF
TRBJ1-5 | few | NA | TRBV7-6 | TGTGCCAGCAGCCCCGGACATTATAGCAATCAGCCCCAGCATTTT | CASSPGHYSNQPQHF
TRBJ1-3 | NA | NA | TRBV9 | TGTGCCAGCAGCGTAGGGTCCACCTCTGGAAACACCATATATTTT | CASSVGSTSGNTIYF
TRBJ2-7 | NA | TRBD1 | TRBV5-1 | TGCGCCAGCAGCCCCGGGGGGACAGGGATCTACGAGCAGTACTTC | CASSPGGTGIYEQYF
TRBJ2-5 | NA | NA | TRBV5-1 | TGCGCCAGCAGCCCCGAGAGGCGGGAGACCCAGTACTTC | CASSPERRETQYF
TRBJ2-2 | few | TRBD2 | TRBV12-3/TRBV12-4 | TGTGCCAGCAGTTCCATTCTTAGCGGGAGGGCGAACACCGGGGAGCTGTTTTTT | CASSSILSGRANTGELFF
TRBJ1-3 | many | TRBD1 | TRBV4-2 | TGTGCCAGCAGCCAAGAGGCAGGGGGCGGAAACACCATATATTTT | CASSQEAGGGNTIYF
TRBJ1-3 | NA | NA | TRBV12-3/TRBV12-4 | TGTGCCAGCAGCGGGACAACTGGAAACACCATATATTTT | CASSGTTGNTIYF
TRBJ2-5 | NA | TRBD2 | TRBV27 | TGTGCCAGCAGTTCCATGGTAGCGGGAGAGGAGACCCAGTACTTC | CASSSMVAGEETQYF
TRBJ1-1 | few | NA | TRBV30 | TGTGCCTGGAGTAGCATGGGGCTCGCTTTCTTT | CAWSSMGLAFF
TRBJ1-1 | NA | NA | TRBV9 | TGTGCCAGCAGCGTAGATCACACGTTGAACACTGAAGCTTTCTTT | CASSVDHTLNTEAFF
TRBJ2-3 | few | TRBD2 | TRBV7-2 | TGTGCCAGCAGCTTAAGGGCTAGCGGGGTGGATACGCAGTATTTT | CASSLRASGVDTQYF
TRBJ1-2 | few | TRBD1 | TRBV4-3 | TGCGCCAGCAGCCAAGATCGGACAGGGGGCCTTTATGGCTACACCTTC | CASSQDRTGGLYGYTF
TRBJ1-4 | NA | NA | TRBV9 | TGTGCCAGCAGCGTAGGAGGAGTCCATGAAAAACTGTTTTTT | CASSVGGVHEKLFF
TRBJ2-4 | NA | NA | TRBV5-1 | TGCGCCAGCAGCTTGGGGACAGCAATTGGGGCCAAAAACATTCAGTACTTC | CASSLGTAIGAKNIQYF
TRBJ2-3 | NA | NA | TRBV19 | TGTGCCAGTAGTACCTTGCTACTTAAAAGCACAGATACGCAGTATTTT | CASSTLLLKSTDTQYF
TRBJ2-1 | few | TRBD2 | TRBV7-8 | TGTGCCAGCACCGAAGGACTAGACTCCTACAATGAGCAGTTCTTC | CASTEGLDSYNEQFF
TRBJ2-1 | NA | TRBD2 | TRBV29-1 | TGCAGCGCCGGGAGGGATTGGGGCAATGAGCAGTTCTTC | CSAGRDWGNEQFF
TRBJ2-3 | few | NA | TRBV20-1 | TGCAGTGCGGACGCGTGGGATACGCAGTATTTT | CSADAWDTQYF
TRBJ2-2 | few | NA | TRBV5-1 | TGCGCCAGCAGCGCCCGAGGGGTCGGAGTCACCGGGGAGCTGTTTTTT | CASSARGVGVTGELFF
TRBJ2-7 | few | NA | TRBV12-3/TRBV12-4 | TGTGCCAGCAGTTACGACGCAGACTCCTACGAGCAGTACTTC | CASSYDADSYEQYF
TRBJ2-1 | few | TRBD1 | TRBV5-1 | TGCGCCAGCAGCCTGTTCACAGGGGGCTCCTACAATGAGCAGTTCTTC | CASSLFTGGSYNEQFF
TRBJ2-7 | NA | NA | TRBV20-1 | TGCAGTGCTAGATATTTAGAGCAGGGTTTTGCCCACGAGCAGTACTTC | CSARYLEQGFAHEQYF
TRBJ1-5 | few | TRBD1 | TRBV5-5 | TGTGCCAGCAGCTGGGGACAGGCGAACCAGCCCCAGCATTTT | CASSWGQANQPQHF
TRBJ2-2 | NA | TRBD2 | TRBV3-1 | TGTGCCAGCAGCCAGAGAGCGGGAGGGACCGGGGAGCTGTTTTTT | CASSQRAGGTGELFF
TRBJ1-5 | few | NA | TRBV9 | TGTGCCAGCAGCGTAGTCAAGAGCAATCAGCCCCAGCATTTT | CASSVVKSNQPQHF
TRBJ2-7 | NA | NA | TRBV5-1 | TGCGCCAGCAGCTTGGAGACTCAAAGCTCCTACGAGCAGTACTTC | CASSLETQSSYEQYF
TRBJ1-2 | NA | NA | TRBV20-1 | TGCAGTGCCCCCCCGGCAGGGAAAGGTGGCTACACCTTC | CSAPPAGKGGYTF